The rows below give T cell receptor beta chains drawn from one sample of a study of cytomegalovirus exposure and HLA in healthy donors. Sequencing was performed with immunoSEQ multiplex PCR; in TCRdb, only in-frame clones are kept and a portion is missing. Of 100,000 to 150,000 clones in the sample, roughly four fifths are singletons; the top ten hold approximately 7.8%. Sequencing was performed on PBMCs. The receptors stem from a male donor in good health and CMV-seronegative. CDR3s include the opening cysteine and the closing phenylalanine or tryptophan.

TRBV27	TRBJ1-1	CASSLRQGQGNTEAFF
TRBV19	TRBJ1-6	CASSIRLRPGNSPLHF
TRBV7-6	TRBJ2-1	CASSLAARDRFTSYNEQFF
TRBV19	TRBJ1-4	CASGTGWREKLFF
TRBV4-1	-	CASSRRDRSYEQYF
TRBV4-3	TRBJ1-3	CASSQDRGGAGSGNTIYF
TRBV6-1	TRBJ2-1	CASSEPPSGRAGEQFF
TRBV5-4	TRBJ2-1	CASSLASRLAGGDNEQFF
TRBV2	TRBJ2-1	CASRARDRASYNEQFF
TRBV6-5	TRBJ2-7	CASSLGRTSPYEQYF
TRBV5-5	TRBJ1-4	CASSFPQNEKLFF
TRBV6-5	TRBJ1-5	CASSRTGRGNQPQHF
TRBV7-8	TRBJ2-5	CASSLGTSGGAQWETQYF
TRBV2	TRBJ2-7	CASTVRPSSYEQYF
TRBV28	TRBJ1-4	CASRRGEKLFF
TRBV19	TRBJ2-1	CASSIGGDRGRHEQFF
TRBV5-5	TRBJ1-2	CASSPAVGVASYGYTF
TRBV6-6	TRBJ1-2	CASSPRDSTYGYTF
TRBV7-2	TRBJ2-2	CASSSTGQNTGELFF
TRBV14	-	CASSPRLAGRYEQYF
TRBV5-5	TRBJ1-1	CASSLGTGLLVEAFF
TRBV6-4	TRBJ2-1	CASSGEGYNEQFF